This T cell receptor beta chain was profiled in a study of OX40 agonist ivuxolimab in advanced cancers. Looking at the study overall: Patients received intravenous ivuxolimab every 2 weeks at 0.01 to 10 mg/kg. One hepatocellular carcinoma and a couple of cutaneous melanoma patients partially responded.

This clone was counted a few times. Generated by immunoSEQ multiplex PCR, the TCRdb table keeps only in-frame clones and is missing some. The data show about 29,000 clones, around 90% seen once. Sampled blood was obtained at baseline, cycle 4 day 1, and cycle 7 day 1. The receptor comes from an adult with an advanced solid tumor such as melanoma, head and neck, liver or kidney cancer. The material sequenced was CD4+ or CD8+ T cells sorted from blood, taken in a trial of the OX40 agonist ivuxolimab.

CDR3 DNA: TGTGCCAGCGGGCGGGCCTCGTACAATGAGCAGTTCTTC. This sequence encodes CASGRASYNEQFF. The chain uses TRBV27 and TRBJ2-1, with D possibly TRBD2 on 5 matching bases. V dropped 8 bases and J dropped 4 bases, with 12 bases sitting between them. Per the germline V gene, CDR1 is MNHEY and CDR2 is SMNVEV (reference sequence). The length of the CDR3 is 13 residues.